These 32 T cell receptor beta chains came from one sample sequenced in a study of neurological immune-mediated disorders. TCRdb reanalysed the 5' RACE reads using MiXCR and keeps one entry per CDR3 protein. This sample has around 50,000 distinct CDR3 sequences, with 16% found just once. Sequencing was done on a sample of PBMCs. The source is a man aged 60 to 75 in good health.

The sample holds many counts of this clonotype. The chain links TRBV24-1 to TRBJ2-5; D not certain. CDR3 length: 12 residues. Germline V gives CDR1 KGHDR, CDR2 SFDVKD. V was pared by 0 bases and J by 5 bases, with 3 bases between. Here the CDR3 reads CATSDLRETQYF. The CDR3 DNA reads TGTGCCACCAGTGATTTGAGGGAGACCCAGTACTTC.

This clonotype was seen many times. V gene TRBV7-2 combines with J gene TRBJ2-2; tentatively, D is TRBD1 (7 bases). This CDR3 has 17 amino acids. V dropped 5 bases and J dropped 0 bases, with 16 bases sitting between them. CDR1 SGHTA and CDR2 FQGNSA come from the germline V gene. CDR3 loop: CASSPTGDSTNTGELFF. CDR3 DNA sequence: TGTGCCAGCAGCCCGACGGGGGACAGTACGAACACCGGGGAGCTGTTTTTT.

The V call is TRBV3-1, the J call TRBJ1-5; the D gene is possibly TRBD1 (6 bases). V gave up 1 base and J gave up 0 bases, with 13 bases separating them. The CDR3 has 17 residues. Germline CDR1 LGHDT, CDR2 YNNKEL (reference sequence). CDR3 nucleotides: TGTGCCAGCAGCCAAGGTCTCGCAGGGGATAGCAATCAGCCCCAGCATTTT. Its protein is CASSQGLAGDSNQPQHF.

This clonotype has a count of ten or more. The J gene is TRBJ2-3, the V gene TRBV7-2, with TRBD1 identical over 8 bases. The CDR3 consists of 15 residues. V lost 2 bases to trimming and J lost 2 bases; unmatched junction nucleotides: 3. Germline-derived CDR1 and CDR2 are SGHTA and FQGNSA. The CDR3 DNA is TGTGCCAGCAGCTTATGGCAGGGGGCCACAGATACGCAGTATTTT. Amino acid sequence: CASSLWQGATDTQYF.

This clonotype was detected a few times. The CDR3 DNA sequence: TGTGCCACCAGTATGGCCGGGACTAACACAGATACGCAGTATTTT. Amino acid sequence: CATSMAGTNTDTQYF. The chain is built from TRBV15 and TRBJ2-3, with 7 bases fitting TRBD2. The germline V gene has CDR1 LNHNV and CDR2 YYDKDF (reference sequence). This CDR3 is 15 amino acids long. The ends lost 6 bases at V and 2 bases at J; junction bases unmatched: 8.

With respect to this clonotype: A read error is possible here, since a much larger clone lies one base away. The chain has TRBV2 and TRBJ2-7; 8 bases are shared with TRBD1. The germline CDR1 and CDR2 sequences are SNHLY and FYNNEI. This CDR3 contains 12 residues. The CDR3 bases are TGTGCCAGCAGTCAGGGGGCGAGGGAGCGGTACTTC. This translates into CASSQGARERYF.

This clonotype came up many times. The genes are TRBV3-1 and TRBJ1-2; a possible D gene is TRBD1 (5 bases). The CDR3 is 15 residues long. Germline V CDR1 and CDR2: LGHDT, YNNKEL (reference sequence). The germline V and J ends were trimmed by 4 bases and 3 bases, with 15 bases remaining between them. For the CDR3, the DNA is TGTGCCAGCAGCCCCCCTTCCGGGGGAGACTATGGCTACACCTTC. Residues: CASSPPSGGDYGYTF.

This clonotype was seen repeatedly, ten times or more. This chain links TRBV20-1 with TRBJ2-7; TRBD2 agrees at 9 bases. This CDR3 comprises 13 residues. Trimming took 6 bases from V and 2 from J; bases not matched to a gene: 5. Per germline, CDR1 DFQATT and CDR2 SNEGSKA (reference sequence). In DNA, the CDR3 is TGCAGTGCCTGGACTAGCGATACCTACGAGCAGTACTTC. Protein product: CSAWTSDTYEQYF.

This clonotype has a count of ten or more. The rearrangement joins TRBV5-5 to TRBJ1-6; D gene unclear. This CDR3 contains 16 residues. Germline CDR1 SGHKS, CDR2 YYEKEE (reference sequence). Between the trimmed V and J ends, which lost 1 base and 0 bases, there was a span of 8 bases. The CDR3 nucleotides read TGTGCCAGCAGCTTGTCGCAGAGCTCCTATAATTCACCCCTCCACTTT. This codes for CASSLSQSSYNSPLHF.

J is TRBJ1-3 and V is TRBV15, with D hard to call. Deletions cut 3 bases from V and 3 bases from J, with 15 bases between. The CDR3 sequence is 16 residues long. Per the germline V gene, CDR1 is LNHNV and CDR2 is YYDKDF (reference sequence). This chain's CDR3 is CATSSLDGPLGNTIYF. In DNA, the CDR3 is TGTGCCACCAGCAGCTTGGACGGACCTCTTGGAAACACCATATATTTT.

This chain connects TRBV15 to TRBJ2-6, with D unresolved. The length of the CDR3 is 15 residues. Trimming left V 3 bases short and J 2 bases short, with 8 bases between. CDR1 is LNHNV, CDR2 YYDKDF, per germline (reference sequence). CDR3 sequence (DNA): TGTGCCACCAGCAGCGGACGGGCTGGGGCCAACGTCCTGACTTTC. This encodes CATSSGRAGANVLTF.

This clonotype was recorded at least ten times. This rearrangement joins TRBV7-8 to TRBJ1-5; the D gene is possibly TRBD1 (6 bases). Germline V gene sequence: CDR1 SGHVS, CDR2 FQNEAQ. Trimming removed 5 bases from V and 2 bases from J, with 16 bases in between. CDR3 length equals 16 residues. The CDR3 DNA reads as TGTGCCAGCAGCAACCACAGGGTGGGCGGCAATCAGCCCCAGCATTTT. Its protein product is CASSNHRVGGNQPQHF.

This clonotype was recorded many times. The chain links TRBV9 to TRBJ2-1; 11 bases fit TRBD2. This CDR3 comprises 15 residues. Per the germline V gene, CDR1 is SGDLS and CDR2 is YYNGEE. The J segment lost 3 bases and the V segment lost 4 bases, leaving 3 bases of the junction unmatched. The CDR3 reads CASSLTSGIYNEQFF. In nucleotides, the CDR3 is TGTGCCAGCAGCCTGACTAGCGGGATCTACAATGAGCAGTTCTTC.

At least ten counts were recorded for this clonotype. The J gene is TRBJ2-1, the V gene TRBV5-1; D perhaps matches TRBD2 (6 bases). The V and J ends lost 5 bases and 10 bases respectively, with 13 bases between them. Germline loops: CDR1 SGHRS, CDR2 YFSETQ. The CDR3 length is 12 residues. CDR3 sequence: CASRQSSEEQFF. The CDR3 DNA reads TGCGCCAGCAGGCAATCTAGCGAGGAGCAGTTCTTC.

This clonotype was counted at least ten times. The J gene is TRBJ2-1, the V gene TRBV20-1, with TRBD2 matching 12 bases. V dropped 5 bases and J dropped 9; count of bases not matched to a gene: 8. This CDR3 spans 14 amino acids. Germline-derived CDR1 and CDR2 are DFQATT and SNEGSKA (reference sequence). The CDR3 is CSAVLAGGGGEQFF. CDR3 sequence (DNA): TGCAGTGCTGTACTAGCGGGAGGAGGTGGTGAGCAGTTCTTC.

This clonotype was seen repeatedly, ten times or more. The chain joins TRBV5-1 to TRBJ2-2, with TRBD2 identical over 8 bases. This CDR3 has 15 amino acids. With V trimmed by 2 bases and J by 7 bases, 7 bases remained unmatched. Germline V gene lookup returns CDR1 SGHRS and CDR2 YFSETQ. This CDR3 is CASSFSSGNNGELFF. For the CDR3, the DNA is TGCGCCAGCAGCTTCAGTAGCGGGAATAACGGGGAGCTGTTTTTT.

The chain uses TRBV12-2 and TRBJ2-4; the tabulated D call, TRBD1, remains unverified against the DNA. TRBV12-2 is a known pseudogene. The CDR3 has 15 amino acids. DNA of the CDR3: TGTGCAAGTCGCTCCGCCGGGACGGGCAAAAACATTCAGTACTTC. Translation gives CASRSAGTGKNIQYF.

The V gene is TRBV7-2, the J gene TRBJ1-6; D call uncertain. The V gene's germline CDR1 is SGHTA and CDR2 FQGNSA. This CDR3 is 12 amino acids long. Trimming left V 7 bases short and J 5 bases short, with 6 bases between. This CDR3 is CASTVDNSPLHF. CDR3 bases: TGTGCCAGCACAGTGGATAATTCACCCCTCCACTTT.

This clonotype was seen many times. This sequence joins TRBV4-2 and TRBJ2-4; D ambiguous. Germline loops: CDR1 LGHNA, CDR2 YNFKEQ. This CDR3 contains 13 residues. Trimming pared 0 bases from V and 3 bases from J, leaving 3 bases between. CDR3 amino acids: CASSQEVKNIQYF. The CDR3 region has the DNA TGTGCCAGCAGCCAAGAAGTCAAAAACATTCAGTACTTC.

This clonotype showed up many times. J is TRBJ2-5 and V is TRBV7-9, with TRBD2 matching over 8 bases. Germline V gene sequence: CDR1 SEHNR, CDR2 FQNEAQ (reference sequence). After removal of 5 bases from V and 3 bases from J, the junction contained 5 bases not matched to a gene. The CDR3 spans 14 residues. The CDR3 nucleotides read TGTGCCAGCAGCGGCCGGGGGGGAAAAGAGACCCAGTACTTC. Amino acids: CASSGRGGKETQYF.

Ten or more counts support this clonotype. The chain uses TRBV5-1 and TRBJ2-4; TRBD2 aligns across 11 bases. In germline, CDR1 is SGHRS, CDR2 YFSETQ. With 0 bases clipped from V and 6 bases from J, the junction kept 5 bases outside the gene matches. This CDR3 is built from 16 residues. CDR3 amino acids: CASSLELAGVGNIQYF. The DNA of the CDR3 is TGCGCCAGCAGCTTGGAACTAGCGGGAGTTGGAAACATTCAGTACTTC.

This clonotype showed up many times. The J gene is TRBJ2-3, the V gene TRBV21-1; the table assigns TRBD2, which was not confirmed against the DNA. TRBV21-1 is an annotated pseudogene. The CDR3 has 17 residues. The CDR3 bases are TGTGCCAGCAGCAAAAGGAGGAGCGGTCCTAGCACAGATACGCAGTATTTT. Protein sequence: CASSKRRSGPSTDTQYF.

This clonotype was picked up many times. The chain is built from TRBV12-3 or TRBV12-4 and TRBJ2-4, with D hard to call. CDR3 length: 13 residues. The V end was cut by 2 bases, the J end by 7 bases, with 9 bases between. CDR3 residues: CASSLYDRNIQYF. Here the CDR3 DNA reads TGTGCCAGCAGTTTATACGATCGGAACATTCAGTACTTC.

In its sample, this clonotype was seen many times. The J gene is TRBJ2-1, the V gene TRBV3-1; tentatively, D is TRBD2 (6 bases). This CDR3 is built from 15 residues. Germline CDR1 LGHDT, CDR2 YNNKEL (reference sequence). Trimming pared 4 bases from V and 7 bases from J, leaving 17 bases between. The CDR3 sequence: CASSPPGLPLNEQFF. The CDR3 nucleotides are TGTGCCAGCAGCCCTCCGGGACTTCCCCTAAATGAGCAGTTCTTC.

Remarks on this clonotype: A much larger clone is a single base away; this may be a read error. The chain employs TRBV12-3 or TRBV12-4 and TRBJ1-1; TRBD1 aligns across 8 bases. This CDR3 is 14 amino acids long. The CDR3 reads CATSPITGGSESFF. CDR3 sequence (DNA): TGTGCCACCTCTCCCATAACAGGGGGGTCTGAATCTTTCTTT.

This clonotype has at least ten counts. The chain has TRBV7-3 and TRBJ2-3; D is possibly TRBD2 (6 bases). This CDR3 is 14 amino acids long. Germline CDR1 reads SGHTA; CDR2 reads FQGTGA. Trimming stripped 5 bases from V and 3 bases from J, with 12 bases between. CDR3 DNA sequence: TGTGCCAGCAGCCCACTCCGGGGGACAGATACGCAGTATTTT. This codes for CASSPLRGTDTQYF. The variable domain in full, with the rest retrieved from reference TRBV7-3 and TRBJ2-3, is GAGVSQTPSNKVTEKGKYVELRCDPISGHTALYWYRQSLGQGPEFLIYFQGTGAADDSGLPNDRFFAVRPEGSVSTLKIQRTERGDSAVYLCASSPLRGTDTQYFGPGTRLTVL.

This clonotype was recorded many times. The rearrangement joins TRBV20-1 to TRBJ2-7; D possibly corresponds to TRBD2 (6 bases). The CDR3 is 11 residues long. V was trimmed by 7 bases and J by 7 bases, leaving 14 bases between them. Germline values: CDR1 DFQATT, CDR2 SNEGSKA (reference sequence). DNA for the CDR3: TGCAGTGTTGCTGGTGCGGGGGAGCAGTACTTC. Its protein product is CSVAGAGEQYF.

This clonotype was detected ten times or more. The chain couples TRBV28 to TRBJ2-7; the match to TRBD1 covers 9 bases. V trimming: 7 bases; J trimming: 2 bases; junction bases outside the gene matches: 6. Germline loops: CDR1 MDHEN, CDR2 SYDVKM. The CDR3 spans 14 residues. CDR3 in amino acids: CASIGGTGTYEQYF. The CDR3 DNA reads TGTGCCAGCATCGGAGGGACAGGGACCTACGAGCAGTACTTC. Supplemented by reference TRBV28 and TRBJ2-7, the full variable domain reads DVKVTQSSRYLVKRTGEKVFLECVQDMDHENMFWYRQDPGLGLRLIYFSYDVKMKEKGDIPEGYSVSREKKERFSLILESASTNQTSMYLCASIGGTGTYEQYFGPGTRLTVT.

This clonotype was observed many times. The chain carries TRBV12-3 or TRBV12-4 and TRBJ2-5; TRBD2 is a possible D gene (5 bases). Trimming removed 6 bases at V and 7 bases at J, with 18 bases between. The CDR3 spans 14 residues. DNA of the CDR3: TGTGCCAGCAGCCCAAGAAGGTCCGAGGGGACCCAGTACTTC. Translated, it gives CASSPRRSEGTQYF.

This clonotype was seen more than once but under ten times. The V gene is TRBV19, the J gene TRBJ2-1; the match to TRBD2 covers 12 bases. Trimming at V came to 5 bases and at J to 3 bases, leaving 2 bases not matched to a gene. The CDR3 has 15 residues. CDR1 LNHDA and CDR2 SQIVND come from the germline V gene (reference sequence). CDR3 in amino acids: CASSATSGSYNEQFF. CDR3 nucleotides: TGTGCCAGTAGTGCGACTAGCGGGAGCTACAATGAGCAGTTCTTC. Using reference TRBV19 and TRBJ2-1 for the parts outside the CDR3, the full variable domain is DGGITQSPKYLFRKEGQNVTLSCEQNLNHDAMYWYRQDPGQGLRLIYYSQIVNDFQKGDIAEGYSVSREKKESFPLTVTSAQKNPTAFYLCASSATSGSYNEQFFGPGTRLTVL.

This clonotype was seen ten or more times. The rearrangement joins TRBV7-2 to TRBJ1-1; D may be TRBD1 (5 bases). V shed 7 bases and J shed 1 base, with 10 bases lying between them. Germline values: CDR1 SGHTA, CDR2 FQGNSA. The CDR3 has 13 amino acids. The CDR3 is CASKGTWNTEAFF. The CDR3 DNA follows: TGTGCCAGCAAAGGGACGTGGAACACTGAAGCTTTCTTT.

This clonotype appeared many times. A read error may account for a junction end that differs from germline. The chain couples TRBV6-6 to TRBJ1-6; D might be TRBD1 (5 bases). CDR3 size: 11 residues. CDR1 is MNHNY, CDR2 SVGAGI, per germline (reference sequence). The CDR3 DNA reads TGTGCCAGCAGCGTCGGGGGGAGTTGGTACTTT. The encoded protein is CASSVGGSWYF.